These 10 T cell receptor beta chains were sequenced from one sample in a study of cytomegalovirus exposure and HLA in healthy donors. The PCR used 60 Vbeta and 13 Jbeta primers. Measured with immunoSEQ multiplex PCR; TCRdb has only the in-frame clones, and not every one. The sample holds roughly 140,000 clones; over 75% are singletons and the top ten take about 0.62%. The source material was PBMCs. The receptors come from a male donor in good health and CMV-seronegative.

V gene TRBV2 combines with J gene TRBJ1-6, with D possibly matching TRBD1 (5 bases). The CDR3 covers 15 residues. Per the germline V gene, CDR1 is SNHLY and CDR2 is FYNNEI. Trimming cost V 2 bases and J 6 bases, with 11 bases left between them. The CDR3 DNA follows: TGTGCCAGCAGTGAAAAGGGGCGAGGTAATTCACCCCTCCACTTT. Translated: CASSEKGRGNSPLHF.

The gene calls are TRBV6-5 and TRBJ1-2; a weak D match, TRBD1 (6 bases). The germline CDR1 and CDR2 sequences are MNHEY and SVGAGI. The V and J ends lost 7 bases and 5 bases respectively, with 20 bases between them. The CDR3 runs to 15 residues. CDR3 protein: CASKGGRGSEYGYTF. CDR3 in DNA: TGTGCCAGCAAAGGGGGTAGAGGGTCAGAATATGGCTACACCTTC.

The chain is built from TRBV7-9 and TRBJ2-2; D remains unclear. Deletions cut 1 base from V and 3 bases from J, with 9 bases between. There are 15 residues in the CDR3. Per germline, CDR1 SEHNR and CDR2 FQNEAQ (reference sequence). Here the CDR3 reads CASSLGSTYTGELFF. In nucleotides, the CDR3 is TGTGCCAGCAGCTTAGGTAGCACCTACACCGGGGAGCTGTTTTTT.

The chain is built from TRBV5-1 and TRBJ1-2; 9 nucleotides match TRBD1. The ends lost 5 bases at V and 4 bases at J; junction bases unmatched: 3. The germline V gene has CDR1 SGHRS and CDR2 YFSETQ. This CDR3 has 13 amino acids. CDR3 nucleotide sequence: TGCGCCAGCAGAGCGACAGGGGGCTATGGCTACACCTTC. Its protein is CASRATGGYGYTF.

The V call is TRBV7-2, the J call TRBJ1-3; TRBD1 aligns across 8 bases. J lost 7 bases, V lost 5 bases, and 7 bases had no gene match. The CDR3 is 14 amino acids. The V gene's germline CDR1 is SGHTA and CDR2 FQGNSA. The CDR3 DNA is TGTGCCAGCAGCGCCGGGACAGGACTCAACACCATATATTTT. Translation: CASSAGTGLNTIYF. The complete variable domain, with remaining parts taken from reference TRBV7-2 and TRBJ1-3, reads GAGVSQSPSNKVTEKGKDVELRCDPISGHTALYWYRQSLGQGLEFLIYFQGNSAPDKSGLPSDRFSAERTGGSVSTLTIQRTQQEDSAVYLCASSAGTGLNTIYFGEGSWLTVV.

This chain joins TRBV6-5 and TRBJ1-4; D is uncertain. The V gene lost 6 bases and the J gene lost 4 bases, with 12 bases spanning the gap. The germline gives CDR1 MNHEY, CDR2 SVGAGI. CDR3 length: 14 amino acids. CDR3 sequence: CASRVGSRNEKLFF. The CDR3, as DNA: TGTGCCAGCAGGGTAGGGAGCCGTAATGAAAAACTGTTTTTT.

The chain employs TRBV7-8 and TRBJ2-7; D is perhaps TRBD2 (5 bases). Trimming left V 1 base short and J 1 base short, with 8 bases between. This CDR3 is 14 amino acids long. The germline CDR1 and CDR2 sequences are SGHVS and FQNEAQ. The chain's CDR3 is CASSLVPGSYEQYF. CDR3 DNA sequence: TGTGCCAGCAGCTTAGTTCCGGGATCCTACGAGCAGTACTTC.

The gene calls are TRBV9 and TRBJ2-7, with TRBD2 identical over 11 bases. Germline V gene lookup returns CDR1 SGDLS and CDR2 YYNGEE. J lost 6 bases, V lost 4 bases, and 9 bases had no gene match. The CDR3 consists of 15 residues. CDR3 in DNA: TGTGCCAGCAGCTCACAGACTAGCGGGGCATCCGAGCAGTACTTC. Its translation: CASSSQTSGASEQYF.

In its sample, this clone was seen a few times. The rearrangement links TRBV4-1 to TRBJ2-5; tentatively, D is TRBD1 (7 bases). The last part of the DNA fits TRBJ2-7 better; the J call may be wrong. The CDR3 spans 16 residues. Germline CDR1 and CDR2: MGHRA and YSYEKL. CDR3 nucleotide sequence: TGCGCCAGCAGCCAAGATACGGGAGACAGGGTAAACGAGCAGTACTTC. Its translation is CASSQDTGDRVNEQYF.

The V gene is TRBV29-1, the J gene TRBJ2-3; 9 bases fit TRBD2. The CDR3 sequence is 13 residues long. Losses at the gene ends were 6 bases for V and 4 bases for J; bases not matched to a gene: 5. CDR1 and CDR2 from the germline V gene are SQVTM and ANQGSEA. CDR3 nucleotides: TGCAGCGTGGGCGCGGGGGGGGCAGATACGCAGTATTTT. Its translation is CSVGAGGADTQYF.